This TCR beta chain was identified in a study of T cells in Graves' hyperthyroidism and ophthalmopathy. Duration under 3 months, a NOSPECS grade of at least 4, and a Clinical Activity Score of at least 3 characterized the ophthalmopathy patients. The investigators amplified TCR beta CDR3 regions from RNA transcripts. The HTBI primer set was used in a first-round RT-PCR of the TCR CDR3. TCRdb called the multiplex PCR reads again in MiXCR, with one record for every CDR3 protein. The data contain more than 50,000 distinct CDR3 sequences, approximately 57% of them singletons. This clonotype was counted at least ten times. Trimming shortened V by 2 bases and J by 5 bases, and 17 bases separated the two germline ends. The germline V gene has CDR1 SGHTA and CDR2 FQGNSA. The CDR3 has 16 residues.

The J gene is TRBJ2-3, the V gene TRBV7-2, with a tentative D call TRBD2 (6 bases). The TCR originated in a woman in her sixties or seventies with Graves' ophthalmopathy. Sequencing was carried out using blood. CDR3 sequence (DNA): TGTGCCAGCAGCTTAACCGCCGGTGCGGGGCAAGATACGCAGTATTTT. This translates into CASSLTAGAGQDTQYF.